This T cell receptor beta chain was sequenced in a study of CD8 T cells in Susac syndrome. cDNA came from about 0.46 to 1 ug RNA primed by random hexamers. The method of amplification for TCR beta CDR3 was immunoSEQ multiplex PCR, covering 54 Vbeta and 13 Jbeta. MiXCR, applied by TCRdb to the immunoSEQ multiplex PCR reads, yields one record per CDR3 protein. The repertoire consists of some 150,000 distinct CDR3 sequences, with 95% to 96% occurring once and the leading ten covering 0.14% to 0.15%. This CDR3 region has 15 residues. Per germline, CDR1 SEHNR and CDR2 FQNEAQ (reference sequence). V gave up 1 base and J gave up 1 base, with 8 bases separating them. CD8+ and CD4+ T cells from blood underwent TCR beta sequencing, which was carried out in a high-throughput format. Both CD4+ and CD8+ T cells were negatively isolated, and TEMRA cells underwent FACS enrichment.

This receptor was obtained from a human donor with multiple sclerosis. The rearrangement links TRBV7-9 to TRBJ2-1; TRBD1 might be the D (5 bases). Sequences were obtained from CD8+ T cells from PBMCs. As DNA, the CDR3 is TGTGCCAGCAGCTTAGGGACACCTTCCTACAATGAGCAGTTCTTC. This translates into CASSLGTPSYNEQFF.